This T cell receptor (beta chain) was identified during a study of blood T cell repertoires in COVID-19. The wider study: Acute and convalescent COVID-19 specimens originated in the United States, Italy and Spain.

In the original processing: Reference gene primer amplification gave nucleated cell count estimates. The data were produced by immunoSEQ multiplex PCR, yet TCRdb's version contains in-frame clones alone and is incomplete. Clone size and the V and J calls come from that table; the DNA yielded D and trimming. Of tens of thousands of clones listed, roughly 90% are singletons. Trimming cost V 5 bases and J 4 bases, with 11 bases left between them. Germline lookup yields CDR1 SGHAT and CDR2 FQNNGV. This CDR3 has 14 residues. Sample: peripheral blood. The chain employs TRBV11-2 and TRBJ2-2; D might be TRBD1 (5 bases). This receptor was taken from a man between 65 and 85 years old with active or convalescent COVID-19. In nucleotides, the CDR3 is TGTGCCAGCAGCCCAGGGCTGTTCACCGGGGAGCTGTTTTTT. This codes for CASSPGLFTGELFF.